This TCR beta chain was retrieved from a study of blood T cells in healthy people across ages (dated by TCRdb to between 2014 and 2017). Regarding the complete study: In model experiments, template switching captured roughly one uniquely barcoded TCR beta cDNA molecule for every two T cells. Using the same blood draw, the study looked at two additional independent replicas of 1 million unique cDNA reads for two donors, one aged 18 to 30 and the other aged 80 or older. To avoid experimental bias, donors of different ages were spread randomly across the sequencing lanes. The study measured age-related changes in TCR beta repertoire diversity using deep sequencing normalized with unique cDNA molecular identifiers. Donors were grouped into four age groups: young (average roughly 15 years), middle-aged (less than 40), aged (about 60) and long-lived (over 80). Paper-wide results and their limitations: Observed TCR beta diversity per million T cells fell roughly linearly with age, and a significant reduction was already apparent by age about 43. Estimates of total diversity based on one million sequenced T cells were considered lower bounds and underestimates. Observed TCR beta diversity correlated strongly with the percentage of naive T cells measured by flow cytometry. Bulk unsorted PBMC profiling prevented conclusive comparison of naive and antigen-experienced compartments. Because donor CMV infection status was unknown, age-related changes in expanded clonotypes were potentially confounded. Compared with the aged group, more naive CD4+ T cells, fewer expanded clones and increased TCR diversity were shown by the long-lived group, suggesting age selection.

Looking up the germline V gene yields CDR1 MNHEY and CDR2 SVGEGT. Measured from the cysteine to the phenylalanine, the CDR3 is 14 residues long. Of all the DNA, just the CDR3 is kept, 42 bases in frame from base 1. The roughly 39 donors, aged roughly 6 to 100 years, were systemically healthy Caucasian individuals from Russia. Each donor gave 8 to 10 milliliters of peripheral blood, drawn into EDTA-treated Vacutainer tubes. Ficoll-Paque density-gradient centrifugation was used to isolate PBMCs, with at least 7 million per sample. Total RNA, at least 5.5 micrograms per sample, was extracted from PBMCs with Trizol reagent. Naive CD45RAhigh/CD27high T cell percentages were measured by flow cytometry on a PBMC aliquot from every donor. To note about this clonotype: Its antigen is unknown. The sample holds no much larger clone one base away, and base qualities are not on file.

The library was made by 5' RACE. Sequenced on an Illumina HiSeq 2500. A second roughly 6 to 11 cycle PCR used a sample-barcoded 5' primer and a J-beta primer mix. Each TCR beta cDNA molecule received a unique molecular identifier from a template-switch 5' adaptor carrying 12 random nucleotides. Each sample yielded at least 3 million CDR3-containing paired-end reads. First-strand cDNA was synthesized from all RNA with the Mint cDNA synthesis kit, primed by a TRBC-specific oligonucleotide. Following uracil-DNA glycosylase treatment, all cDNA underwent a first 18-cycle PCR with the universal primers M1SS and BC2_uni_R. On the study's bioinformatics: Each sample was normalized by randomly selecting 1 million high-quality reads, each carrying a distinct molecular identifier. Instead of being binned into consensus sequences, reads with shared molecular identifiers were discarded. CDR3 identification, clonotype clustering and error correction used MiTCR with a Q25 quality threshold and the strictest error-elimination algorithm. A nonparametric unseen species model with Euler transformation was used to estimate lower-bound total TCR beta diversity. The public sequencing data were trimmed at Q25 with fastp and processed into clonotypes with MiXCR by TCRdb, which kept only in-frame beta chains. Every CDR3 protein is listed once, alongside the most common genes and DNA of its rows. TCRdb, not the authors, supplied the V and J calls. This sample comprises over a million distinct CDR3 sequences, roughly 45% of them detected only once. 15% to 20% of the sample is held by the ten biggest clonotypes.

The sequence came from a woman between 55 and 75 years old in good health. The sample consisted of blood. The chain employs TRBV6-2 or TRBV6-3 and TRBJ2-4, with a tentative D gene TRBD1 over 6 matching bases. The J call may be mistaken, given a closer DNA end match to TRBJ2-7. For the CDR3, the sequence is CASSYLGQLVEQYF. The base sequence is TGTGCCAGCAGTTACCTAGGACAGCTCGTCGAGCAGTACTTC.